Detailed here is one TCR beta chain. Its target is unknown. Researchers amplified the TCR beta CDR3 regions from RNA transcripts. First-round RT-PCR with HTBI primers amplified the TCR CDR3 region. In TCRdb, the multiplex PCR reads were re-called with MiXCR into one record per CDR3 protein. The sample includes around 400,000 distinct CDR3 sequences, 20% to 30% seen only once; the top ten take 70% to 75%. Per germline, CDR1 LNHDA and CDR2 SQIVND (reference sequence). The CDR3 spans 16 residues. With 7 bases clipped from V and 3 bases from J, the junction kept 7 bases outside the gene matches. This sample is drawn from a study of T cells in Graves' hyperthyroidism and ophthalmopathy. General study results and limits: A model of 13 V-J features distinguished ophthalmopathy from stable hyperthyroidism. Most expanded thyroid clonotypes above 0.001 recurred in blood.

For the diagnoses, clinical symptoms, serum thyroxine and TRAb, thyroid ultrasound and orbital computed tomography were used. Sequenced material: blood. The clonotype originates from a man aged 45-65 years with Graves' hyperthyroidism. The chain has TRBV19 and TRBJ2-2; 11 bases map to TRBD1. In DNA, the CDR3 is TGTGCCAGTATCCCCCGGGGACAGGGGGACACCGGGGAGCTGTTTTTT. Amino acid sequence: CASIPRGQGDTGELFF.